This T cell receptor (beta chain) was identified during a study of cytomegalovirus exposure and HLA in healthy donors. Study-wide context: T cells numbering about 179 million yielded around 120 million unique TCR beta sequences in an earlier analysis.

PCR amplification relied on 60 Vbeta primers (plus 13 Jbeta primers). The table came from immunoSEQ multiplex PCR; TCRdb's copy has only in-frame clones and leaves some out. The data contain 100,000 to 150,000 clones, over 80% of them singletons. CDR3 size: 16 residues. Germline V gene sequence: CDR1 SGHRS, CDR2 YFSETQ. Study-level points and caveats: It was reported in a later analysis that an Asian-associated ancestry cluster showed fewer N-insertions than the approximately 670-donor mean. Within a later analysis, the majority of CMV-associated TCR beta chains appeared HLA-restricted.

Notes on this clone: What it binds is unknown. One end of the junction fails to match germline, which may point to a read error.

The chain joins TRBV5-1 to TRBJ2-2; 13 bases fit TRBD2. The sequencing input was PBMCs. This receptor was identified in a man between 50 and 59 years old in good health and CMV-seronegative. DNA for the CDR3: TGCGCCCGCAGCTTGGGGACTAGCGGGGACACCGGGGAGCTGTTTTTT. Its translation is CARSLGTSGDTGELFF.